This T cell receptor (beta chain) was retrieved from a study of T cell repertoires in cytomegalovirus infection (dated by TCRdb to about 2019). About the investigation overall: Alongside well-studied HLA-B-restricted epitopes, the peptide stimulations were aimed at recently identified HLA-C-restricted CMV epitopes, whose presentation resists viral immunomodulation. Donor HLA type was relevant to the analysis, because carriage of CMV infection together with the matching HLA type was indicated by public TCR beta signatures. Overall results and qualifications from the work: The ex vivo response was dominated by HLA-C-restricted CMV-specific TCR beta clonotypes, and the single most frequent clonotype in two of eight donors was supplied by these HLA-C-restricted clonotypes. In both this cohort and an independent roughly 350-donor cohort, the cumulative frequency of public TCR beta family members distinguished carriers of CMV infection plus the relevant HLA type.

Comment on this clonotype: This clone's antigen is unknown. Per-base quality was not reported, and no clone a single base away is much larger than it.

This sample was sequenced with an Illumina HiSeq 1500. TCRdb passed the public sequencing reads through fastp at Q25 and MiXCR, retaining productive beta sequences. Duplicate CDR3 protein sequences are folded into a single record with the most common DNA and genes. The sample data list about 220,000 distinct CDR3 sequences, and about 39% of these were observed just once. The top ten clones comprise more than 50% of the sample. CDR1 MGHRA and CDR2 YSYEKL are derived from the germline V gene. Its CDR3 holds 14 amino acids, cysteine through phenylalanine. Left in the record is the CDR3 DNA by itself, 42 bases read in frame from the first base. Trimmed from V: 0 bases; trimmed from J: 4 bases; junction bases lacking a gene match: 2. What this sample's treatment or condition label stands for: in vitro stimulation with specific CMV peptide epitopes to enrich CMV-specific T cells.

The material was CD8+ T cells from cultured PBMCs, obtained from culture after CMV antigen stimulation. The TCR comes from a human donor in good health (CMV status not recorded). Some clones in this sample may be carry-over from other donors' samples. The chain links TRBV4-1 with TRBJ2-7; TRBD2 matches 8 bases in the middle. The sequenced DNA is TGCGCCAGCAGCCAAGATGCGGGGGGTTACGAGCAGTACTTC. It specifies CASSQDAGGYEQYF.